The present TCR beta chain was sequenced within a study of early T cells in non-severe SARS-CoV-2 infection. This clonotype has a count of ten or more. Its antigen is unidentified. Study results and caveats: Private and CD4 specificities were missed by VDJdb matching, skewed to anti-spike CD8.

V lost 5 bases and J lost 4, with 15 bases in between. The germline V gene encodes CDR1 SGHVS and CDR2 FQNEAQ. The CDR3 loop spans 15 amino acids. Attachment of unique molecular identifiers was made to individual cDNA molecules. One entry per CDR3 protein, called by TCRdb with MiXCR from the 5' RACE reads. The table shows 70,000 to 90,000 distinct CDR3 sequences, with more than 9% occurring only once. The material sequenced was whole blood, taken at baseline. The V and J genes are TRBV7-8 and TRBJ2-1; D possibly uses TRBD1 or TRBD2 (5 bases each). This TCR derives from an adult who was a healthcare worker with PCR-confirmed SARS-CoV-2 infection or an uninfected control (not recorded which). CDR3 sequence: CASSLRGPAYNEQFF. CDR3 nucleotides: TGTGCCAGCAGCCTACGGGGACCTGCTTACAATGAGCAGTTCTTC.